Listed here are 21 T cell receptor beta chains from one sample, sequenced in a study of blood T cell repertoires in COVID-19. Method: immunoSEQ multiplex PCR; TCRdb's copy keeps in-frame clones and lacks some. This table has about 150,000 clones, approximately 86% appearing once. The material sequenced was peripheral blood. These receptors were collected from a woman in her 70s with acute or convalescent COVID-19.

The CDR3 region has the DNA TGTGCCAGCAGTCCCTATAACGTCGGTAATGAAAAACTGTTTTTT. This sequence encodes CASSPYNVGNEKLFF. This sequence joins TRBV27 and TRBJ1-4; D ambiguous. V gave up 5 bases and J gave up 4 bases, with 14 bases separating them. The CDR3 contains 15 residues. Germline assignment: CDR1 MNHEY and CDR2 SMNVEV (reference sequence).

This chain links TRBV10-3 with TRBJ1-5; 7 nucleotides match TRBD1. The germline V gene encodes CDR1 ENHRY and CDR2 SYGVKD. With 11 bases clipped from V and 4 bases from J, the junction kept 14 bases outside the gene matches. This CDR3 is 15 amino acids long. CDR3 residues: CASSKAGGQNQPQHF. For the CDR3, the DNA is TGTGCCTCATCTAAAGCAGGGGGACAAAATCAGCCCCAGCATTTT.

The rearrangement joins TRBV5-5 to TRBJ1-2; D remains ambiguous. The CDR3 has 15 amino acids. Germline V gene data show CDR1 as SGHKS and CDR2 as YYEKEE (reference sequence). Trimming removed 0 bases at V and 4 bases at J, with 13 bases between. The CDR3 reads CASSLAPGLGYGYTF. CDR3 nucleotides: TGTGCCAGCAGCTTGGCCCCAGGTTTGGGCTATGGCTACACCTTC. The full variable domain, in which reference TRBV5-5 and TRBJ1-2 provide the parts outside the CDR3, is DAGVTQSPTHLIKTRGQQVTLRCSPISGHKSVSWYQQVLGQGPQFIFQYYEKEERGRGNFPDRFSARQFPNYSSELNVNALLLGDSALYLCASSLAPGLGYGYTFGSGTRLTVV.

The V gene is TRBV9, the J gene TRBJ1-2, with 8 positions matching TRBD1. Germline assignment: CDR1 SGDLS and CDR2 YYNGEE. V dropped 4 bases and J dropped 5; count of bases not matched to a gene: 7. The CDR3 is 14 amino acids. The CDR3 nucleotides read TGTGCCAGCAGCTCCACAGGGGGGTCGTATGGCTACACCTTC. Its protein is CASSSTGGSYGYTF.

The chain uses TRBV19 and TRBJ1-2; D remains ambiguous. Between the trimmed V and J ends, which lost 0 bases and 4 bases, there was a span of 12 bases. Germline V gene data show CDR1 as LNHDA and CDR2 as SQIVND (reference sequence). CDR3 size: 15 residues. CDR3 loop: CASSIDRRGIYGYTF. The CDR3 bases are TGTGCCAGTAGTATAGATCGGCGGGGAATCTATGGCTACACCTTC.

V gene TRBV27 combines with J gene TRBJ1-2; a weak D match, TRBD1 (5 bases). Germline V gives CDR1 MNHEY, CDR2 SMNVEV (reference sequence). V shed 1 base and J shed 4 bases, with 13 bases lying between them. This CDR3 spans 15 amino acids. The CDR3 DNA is TGTGCCAGCAGTTTATACGGGGGGGTAGGCTATGGCTACACCTTC. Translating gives CASSLYGGVGYGYTF.

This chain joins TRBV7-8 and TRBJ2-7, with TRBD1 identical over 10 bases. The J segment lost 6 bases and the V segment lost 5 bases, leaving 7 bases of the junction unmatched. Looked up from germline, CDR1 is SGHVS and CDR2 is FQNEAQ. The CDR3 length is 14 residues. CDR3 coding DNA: TGTGCCAGCAGCCTAAGACAGGGGGCGGGCGAGCAGTACGTC. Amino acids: CASSLRQGAGEQYV.

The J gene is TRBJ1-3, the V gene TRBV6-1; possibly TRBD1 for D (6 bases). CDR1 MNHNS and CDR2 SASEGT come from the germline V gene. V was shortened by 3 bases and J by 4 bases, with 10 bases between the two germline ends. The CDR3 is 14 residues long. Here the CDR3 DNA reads TGTGCCAGCAGTGATACAGGGAGAGGAAACACCATATATTTT. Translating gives CASSDTGRGNTIYF.

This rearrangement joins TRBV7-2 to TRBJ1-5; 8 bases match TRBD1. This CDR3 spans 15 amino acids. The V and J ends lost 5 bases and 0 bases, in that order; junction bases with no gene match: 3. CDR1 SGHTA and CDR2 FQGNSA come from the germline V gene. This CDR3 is CASSTTGVSNQPQHF. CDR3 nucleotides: TGTGCCAGCAGCACGACAGGGGTTAGCAATCAGCCCCAGCATTTT. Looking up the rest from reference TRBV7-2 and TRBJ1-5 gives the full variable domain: GAGVSQSPSNKVTEKGKDVELRCDPISGHTALYWYRQSLGQGLEFLIYFQGNSAPDKSGLPSDRFSAERTGGSVSTLTIQRTQQEDSAVYLCASSTTGVSNQPQHFGDGTRLSIL.

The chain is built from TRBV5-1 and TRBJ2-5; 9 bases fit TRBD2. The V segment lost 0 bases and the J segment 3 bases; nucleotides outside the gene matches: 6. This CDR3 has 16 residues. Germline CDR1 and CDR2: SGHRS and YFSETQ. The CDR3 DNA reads TGCGCCAGCAGCTTGGACCCAGCGGGGGGTGAAGAGACCCAGTACTTC. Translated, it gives CASSLDPAGGEETQYF.

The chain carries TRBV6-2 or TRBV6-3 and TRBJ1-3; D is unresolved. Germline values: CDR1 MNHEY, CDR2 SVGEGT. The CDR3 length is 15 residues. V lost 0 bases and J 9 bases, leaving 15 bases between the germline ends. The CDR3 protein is CASSYSGLSELTIYF. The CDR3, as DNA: TGTGCCAGCAGTTACTCGGGCTTATCGGAACTCACCATATATTTT.

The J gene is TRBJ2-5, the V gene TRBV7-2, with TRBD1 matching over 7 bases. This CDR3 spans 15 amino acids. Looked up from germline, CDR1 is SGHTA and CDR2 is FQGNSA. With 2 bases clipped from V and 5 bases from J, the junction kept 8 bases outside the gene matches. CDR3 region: CASSLIGGPTETQYF. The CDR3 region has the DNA TGTGCCAGCAGCTTAATAGGGGGCCCCACGGAGACCCAGTACTTC. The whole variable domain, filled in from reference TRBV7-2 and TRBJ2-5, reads GAGVSQSPSNKVTEKGKDVELRCDPISGHTALYWYRQSLGQGLEFLIYFQGNSAPDKSGLPSDRFSAERTGGSVSTLTIQRTQQEDSAVYLCASSLIGGPTETQYFGPGTRLLVL.

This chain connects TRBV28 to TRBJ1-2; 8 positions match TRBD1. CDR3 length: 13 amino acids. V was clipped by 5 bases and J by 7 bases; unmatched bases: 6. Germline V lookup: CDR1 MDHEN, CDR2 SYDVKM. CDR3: CASSLDRVRGYTF. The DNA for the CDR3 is TGTGCCAGCAGTCTGGACAGGGTACGTGGCTACACCTTC.

CDR3 protein: CASSFQQGTDTQYF. The DNA of the CDR3 is TGTGCCAGCAGCTTCCAACAGGGAACAGATACGCAGTATTTT. The V and J genes are TRBV5-5 and TRBJ2-3, with D maybe TRBD1 (6 bases). The germline gives CDR1 SGHKS, CDR2 YYEKEE (reference sequence). The CDR3 is 14 residues long. Between the trimmed V and J ends, which lost 2 bases and 3 bases, there was a span of 10 bases. Combining the CDR3 with reference TRBV5-5 and TRBJ2-3 gives the whole variable domain DAGVTQSPTHLIKTRGQQVTLRCSPISGHKSVSWYQQVLGQGPQFIFQYYEKEERGRGNFPDRFSARQFPNYSSELNVNALLLGDSALYLCASSFQQGTDTQYFGPGTRLTVL.

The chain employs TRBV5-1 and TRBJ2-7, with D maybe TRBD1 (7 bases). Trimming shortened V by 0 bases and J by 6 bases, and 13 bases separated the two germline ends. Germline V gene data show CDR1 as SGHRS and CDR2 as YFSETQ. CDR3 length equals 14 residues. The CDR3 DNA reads TGCGCCAGCAGCTTGGGGCGACAGGGAGGCGAGCAGTACGTC. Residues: CASSLGRQGGEQYV.

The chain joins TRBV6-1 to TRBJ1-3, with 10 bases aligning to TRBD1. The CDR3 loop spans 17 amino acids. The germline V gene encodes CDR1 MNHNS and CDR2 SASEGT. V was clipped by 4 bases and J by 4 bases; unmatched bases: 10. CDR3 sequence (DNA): TGTGCCAGCAGTGCCACCCGACAGGGGGCGAGAGGAAACACCATATATTTT. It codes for CASSATRQGARGNTIYF.

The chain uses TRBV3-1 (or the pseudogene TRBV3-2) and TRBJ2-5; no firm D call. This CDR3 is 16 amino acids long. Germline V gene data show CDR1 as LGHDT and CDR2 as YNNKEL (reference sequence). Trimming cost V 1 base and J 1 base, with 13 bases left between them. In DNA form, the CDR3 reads TGTGCCAGCAGCCAAGCAAAACGAGACACCCAAGAGACCCAGTACTTC. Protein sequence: CASSQAKRDTQETQYF.

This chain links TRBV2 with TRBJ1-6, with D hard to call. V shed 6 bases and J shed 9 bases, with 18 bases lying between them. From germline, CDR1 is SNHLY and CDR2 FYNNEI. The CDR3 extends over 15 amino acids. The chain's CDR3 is CASRGLGGELSPLHF. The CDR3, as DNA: TGTGCCAGCAGGGGGTTAGGCGGGGAACTTTCACCCCTCCACTTT.

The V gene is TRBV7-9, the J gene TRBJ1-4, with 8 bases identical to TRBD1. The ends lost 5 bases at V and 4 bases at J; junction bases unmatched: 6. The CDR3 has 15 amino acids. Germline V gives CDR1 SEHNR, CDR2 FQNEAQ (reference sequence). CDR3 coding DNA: TGTGCCAGCAGCGGACACAGGGGGAGTAATGAAAAACTGTTTTTT. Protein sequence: CASSGHRGSNEKLFF. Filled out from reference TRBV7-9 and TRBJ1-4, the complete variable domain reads DTGVSQNPRHKITKRGQNVTFRCDPISEHNRLYWYRQTLGQGPEFLTYFQNEAQLEKSRLLSDRFSAERPKGSFSTLEIQRTEQGDSAMYLCASSGHRGSNEKLFFGSGTQLSVL.

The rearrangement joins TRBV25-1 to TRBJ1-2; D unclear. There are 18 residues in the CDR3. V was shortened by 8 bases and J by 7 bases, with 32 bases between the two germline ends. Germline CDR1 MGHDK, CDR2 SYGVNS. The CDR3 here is CASLCGEGPYYHSCGYTF. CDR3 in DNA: TGTGCCAGCTTATGCGGGGAGGGCCCTTACTATCACTCCTGTGGCTACACCTTC.

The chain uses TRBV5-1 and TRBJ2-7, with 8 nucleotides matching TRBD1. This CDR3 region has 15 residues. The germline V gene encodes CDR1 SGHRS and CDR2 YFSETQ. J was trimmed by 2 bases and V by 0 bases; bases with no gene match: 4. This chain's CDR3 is CASSLARQGPYEQYF. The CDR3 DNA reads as TGCGCCAGCAGCTTGGCCAGACAGGGGCCCTACGAGCAGTACTTC.